These T cell receptor beta chains were read from a single sample in a study of T cells in Graves' hyperthyroidism and ophthalmopathy. TCRdb processed the multiplex PCR reads anew with MiXCR; each CDR3 protein has one entry. This table has more than 350,000 distinct CDR3 sequences, about 14% appearing once. Input material: blood. The receptor source for this set is a woman in her twenties or thirties with Graves' ophthalmopathy. The conserved cysteine and the conserved F or W are not part of the CDR3 here.

v_call cdr3_length cdr3_aa
TRBV20-1 13 SATPASDSSYEQY
TRBV11-2 15 ASSLELAGDIFDTQY
TRBV2 14 ASSEAFGQGPGELF
TRBV6-5 9 ASSEIYEQY
TRBV7-3 16 ASSSGLAGVPRNGELF
TRBV14 15 ASSPYPPGQGKETQY
TRBV6-2/TRBV6-3 11 ASSLGPTYEQY
TRBV10-3 9 AIISAGTQY
TRBV29-1 12 SVEDLDPADTQY
TRBV28 16 ASGTRRTSGGWLETQY
TRBV6-6 10 ASSYTNYGYT
TRBV24-1 14 ATSETGTGDQETQY
TRBV9 12 ASSVTGEYNEQF
TRBV27 12 ASSFGPYQETQY
TRBV20-1 14 SARDRGTGGNQPQH
TRBV6-1 12 ASIDRGIGTEAF
TRBV5-4 14 ASSPSGTSGDYEQY
TRBV5-1 12 ASSLGVSDTEAF
TRBV2 11 ASSEVTVDEQY
TRBV20-1 8 SARNGEQF
TRBV11-2 11 ASSFSPMDTQY
TRBV7-9 16 ASSLMGLAGGSKDTQY
TRBV2 9 ASIGPDTQY
TRBV5-6 12 ASSGTGTFYEQY
TRBV19 12 ASGGQGALDTQY
TRBV20-1 14 SARERTSGGMREQY
TRBV5-8 11 ASSDRGENIQY
TRBV14 15 ASSSRPGRAGDTEAF
TRBV28 12 ASSQTSARAEAF
TRBV10-3 10 AIETAQGGCT
TRBV28 12 ATLGQGESYEQY
TRBV20-1 12 SAREILQGDGYT
TRBV12-3/TRBV12-4 13 ASSQRQSHQETQY
TRBV20-1 17 SALEGTGGFRTYNSPLH
TRBV7-9 10 ASSHVPDTQY
TRBV4-1 14 ASSQESGGGTDTQY
TRBV28 12 ASSRTDFSYEQY
TRBV15 12 ATSRDAGESKLF
TRBV28 10 ASRQGARGYT
TRBV19 12 ASIGGVGNQPQH
TRBV5-5 15 ASSLTAKIAGPDEQF